This T cell receptor beta chain stems from a study of cytomegalovirus exposure and HLA in healthy donors. Germline V gene lookup returns CDR1 MNHEY and CDR2 SMNVEV (reference sequence). J was trimmed by 6 bases and V by 2 bases; bases with no gene match: 6. The CDR3 sequence is 15 residues long. With 60 Vbeta and 13 Jbeta primers, the PCR was carried out. Data came from immunoSEQ multiplex PCR; TCRdb stores just in-frame clones and leaves some out. Among under 150,000 clones listed, approximately 82% were seen once. The chain employs TRBV27 and TRBJ2-2, with 7 bases lining up with TRBD1. Material for sequencing was PBMCs. This sequence originates from a young man in good health and CMV-seropositive. The CDR3 loop reads CASSLVRTGAGELFF. As DNA, the CDR3 is TGTGCCAGCAGTTTAGTAAGGACAGGCGCCGGGGAGCTGTTTTTT.